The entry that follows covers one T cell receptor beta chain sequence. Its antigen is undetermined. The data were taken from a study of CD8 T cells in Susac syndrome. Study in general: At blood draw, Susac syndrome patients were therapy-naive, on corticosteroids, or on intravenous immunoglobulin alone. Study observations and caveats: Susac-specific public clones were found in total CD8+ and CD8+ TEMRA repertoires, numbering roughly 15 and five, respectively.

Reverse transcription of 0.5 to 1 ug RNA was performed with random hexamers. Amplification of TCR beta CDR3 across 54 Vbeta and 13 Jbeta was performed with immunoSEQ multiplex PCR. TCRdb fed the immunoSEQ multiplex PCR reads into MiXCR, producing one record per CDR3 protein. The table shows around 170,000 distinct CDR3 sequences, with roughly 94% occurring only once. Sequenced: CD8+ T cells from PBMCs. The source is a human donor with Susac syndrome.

This CDR3 reads CASSYRGRTEAFF. The DNA for the CDR3 is TGTGCCAGCAGTTACCGGGGGCGAACTGAAGCTTTCTTT. This chain joins TRBV6-5 and TRBJ1-1; the D gene is possibly TRBD1 (6 bases). Germline lookup yields CDR1 MNHEY and CDR2 SVGAGI. The CDR3 sequence is 13 residues long. V gave up 2 bases and J gave up 5 bases, with 9 bases separating them.